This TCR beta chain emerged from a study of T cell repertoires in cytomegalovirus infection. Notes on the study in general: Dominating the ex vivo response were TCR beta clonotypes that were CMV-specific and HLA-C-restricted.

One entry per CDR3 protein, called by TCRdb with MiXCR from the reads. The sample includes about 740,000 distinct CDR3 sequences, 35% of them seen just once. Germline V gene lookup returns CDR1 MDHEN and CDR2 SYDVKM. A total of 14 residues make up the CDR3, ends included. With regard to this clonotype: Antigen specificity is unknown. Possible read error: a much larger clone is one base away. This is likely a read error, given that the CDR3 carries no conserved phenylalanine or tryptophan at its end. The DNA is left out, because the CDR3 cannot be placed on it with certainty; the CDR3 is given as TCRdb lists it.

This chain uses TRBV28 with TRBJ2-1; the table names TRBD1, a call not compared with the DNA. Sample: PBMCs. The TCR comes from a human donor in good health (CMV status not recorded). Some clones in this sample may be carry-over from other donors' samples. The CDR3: CASSLRLSGQEEFL.